These T cell receptor beta chains were read from a single sample in a study of Ad26.COV2.S vaccination and SARS-CoV-2 variants. This table comes from immunoSEQ multiplex PCR, and its TCRdb copy is limited to in-frame clones, with some not included. The sample carries hundreds of thousands of clones, more than 85% recorded once. Sequences were derived from peripheral blood, sampled in a trial of Ad26.COV2.S vaccine versus placebo. The receptors derive from a person between 18 and 60 years old who received the Ad26.COV2.S COVID-19 vaccine or a placebo. CDR3s include the opening cysteine and the closing phenylalanine or tryptophan. The order of the fields is CDR3 DNA, CDR3 protein, D gene, V gene, J gene, clone size. A D gene is named only where the DNA matches it firmly. The size field is filled for only some rows; it gives once, few, many or a size class.

cdr3_nt: TGTGCCAGCAGTTTTGGGGGAAAATCACCCCTCCACTTT
cdr3_aa: CASSFGGKSPLHF
d_call: .
v_call: TRBV12-3/TRBV12-4
j_call: TRBJ1-6
clone_size: .

cdr3_nt: TGTGCCAGCAGTGTAGGGGGGCGTCCCTGGGATGAGCAGTTCTTC
cdr3_aa: CASSVGGRPWDEQFF
d_call: .
v_call: TRBV2
j_call: TRBJ2-1
clone_size: once

cdr3_nt: TGTGCCAGCAGCTTAGTTGGGGTGGGGGAGCAGTACTTC
cdr3_aa: CASSLVGVGEQYF
d_call: .
v_call: TRBV7-6
j_call: TRBJ2-7
clone_size: few

cdr3_nt: TGTGCCACCAGCAGAGACACAGGGAAGGGTCAGCCCCAGCATTTT
cdr3_aa: CATSRDTGKGQPQHF
d_call: .
v_call: TRBV15
j_call: TRBJ1-5
clone_size: .

cdr3_nt: TGCGCCAGCAGCCCTCCCCAAGGCGACCAAGAGACCCAGTACTTC
cdr3_aa: CASSPPQGDQETQYF
d_call: .
v_call: TRBV4-1
j_call: TRBJ2-5
clone_size: many

cdr3_nt: TGTGCCAGCAGTTTCGGGACAGTAAATCAGCCCCAGCATTTT
cdr3_aa: CASSFGTVNQPQHF
d_call: TRBD1
v_call: TRBV6-2/TRBV6-3
j_call: TRBJ1-5
clone_size: .

cdr3_nt: TGTGCCAGCAGTTTAAACGGGCGACAACCCCTCCACTTT
cdr3_aa: CASSLNGRQPLHF
d_call: .
v_call: TRBV12-3/TRBV12-4
j_call: TRBJ1-6
clone_size: .

cdr3_nt: TGTGCCAGCAGTCACCACACAGGCCAATTTTTAGCACAGATACAAACGCAGTATTTT
cdr3_aa: CASSHHTGQFLAQIQTQYF
d_call: .
v_call: TRBV6-6
j_call: TRBJ2-3
clone_size: .

cdr3_nt: TGTGCCAGCAGTTCCGGGATCCAAGAGACCCAGTACTTC
cdr3_aa: CASSSGIQETQYF
d_call: .
v_call: TRBV28
j_call: TRBJ2-5
clone_size: .

cdr3_nt: TGTGCCAGCAGCCCAAGAGGAGGCCACTACTACGAGCAGTACTTC
cdr3_aa: CASSPRGGHYYEQYF
d_call: .
v_call: TRBV7-2
j_call: TRBJ2-7
clone_size: .

cdr3_nt: TGTGCCAGCAGTAGACGGAGCTATAATTCACCCCTCCACTTT
cdr3_aa: CASSRRSYNSPLHF
d_call: .
v_call: TRBV6-5
j_call: TRBJ1-6
clone_size: .

cdr3_nt: TGTGCCAGCAGCTTAAAAGCGAGCACAGATACGCAGTATTTT
cdr3_aa: CASSLKASTDTQYF
d_call: .
v_call: TRBV7-2
j_call: TRBJ2-3
clone_size: .

cdr3_nt: TGTGCCACCAGCAGAGATGTCCTAGCGGGAGGGCAGGCCTACGAGCAGTACTTC
cdr3_aa: CATSRDVLAGGQAYEQYF
d_call: TRBD2
v_call: TRBV15
j_call: TRBJ2-7
clone_size: .

cdr3_nt: TGTGCCAGCAGCCGAGCGGGAGGGGGAACCGGGGAGCTGTTTTTT
cdr3_aa: CASSRAGGGTGELFF
d_call: TRBD2
v_call: TRBV5-6
j_call: TRBJ2-2
clone_size: .

cdr3_nt: TGTGCCAGTAGCTATACTAGCGGGGCTGGAGATACGCAGTATTTT
cdr3_aa: CASSYTSGAGDTQYF
d_call: TRBD2
v_call: TRBV19
j_call: TRBJ2-3
clone_size: .

cdr3_nt: TGTGCCAGCAGCTTAACTAGCGGGAACACCGGGGAGCTGTTTTTT
cdr3_aa: CASSLTSGNTGELFF
d_call: TRBD2
v_call: TRBV7-9
j_call: TRBJ2-2
clone_size: .

cdr3_nt: TGTGCCAGCAGCGCGTTCCTGGACAGCCCGAACACTGAAGCTTTCTTT
cdr3_aa: CASSAFLDSPNTEAFF
d_call: .
v_call: TRBV13
j_call: TRBJ1-1
clone_size: once

cdr3_nt: TGCGCCAGCAGCTTGGTGGGACAGGGGGTTGAGCAGTTCTTC
cdr3_aa: CASSLVGQGVEQFF
d_call: TRBD1
v_call: TRBV5-1
j_call: TRBJ2-1
clone_size: .

cdr3_nt: TGTGCCAGCAGCCCGCTATCGGGGGCCGAGCAGTACTTC
cdr3_aa: CASSPLSGAEQYF
d_call: .
v_call: TRBV7-3
j_call: TRBJ2-7
clone_size: .

cdr3_nt: TGTGCCAGTAGTATAGTGGCAGGGGAAGGTTCACCCCTCCACTTT
cdr3_aa: CASSIVAGEGSPLHF
d_call: .
v_call: TRBV19
j_call: TRBJ1-6
clone_size: .

cdr3_nt: TGTGCCAGCAGCTTAGCGGGACAGGCGGGACAGGGAGTACCTGGCTACACCTTC
cdr3_aa: CASSLAGQAGQGVPGYTF
d_call: TRBD1
v_call: TRBV7-2
j_call: TRBJ1-2
clone_size: .

cdr3_nt: TGTGCCAGCAGCCAAGGCGGGGGCTACAGCAATCAGCCCCAGCATTTT
cdr3_aa: CASSQGGGYSNQPQHF
d_call: .
v_call: TRBV3-1/TRBV3-2
j_call: TRBJ1-5
clone_size: .

cdr3_nt: TGTGCCAGCAGTTTACCCACAGGGATGAGCTATGGCTACACCTTC
cdr3_aa: CASSLPTGMSYGYTF
d_call: .
v_call: TRBV28
j_call: TRBJ1-2
clone_size: .

cdr3_nt: TGTGCCAGCAGCTTACTCGGGACTAGCTACAATGAGCAGTTCTTC
cdr3_aa: CASSLLGTSYNEQFF
d_call: TRBD2
v_call: TRBV7-9
j_call: TRBJ2-1
clone_size: .

cdr3_nt: TGTGCCGTCACGGGGGGGGCGAGGAACACTGAAGCTTTCTTT
cdr3_aa: CAVTGGARNTEAFF
d_call: .
v_call: TRBV28
j_call: TRBJ1-1
clone_size: .

cdr3_nt: TGTGCCAGCAGCTTGCGGACAGGGGATTCACCCCTCCACTTT
cdr3_aa: CASSLRTGDSPLHF
d_call: TRBD1
v_call: TRBV7-9
j_call: TRBJ1-6
clone_size: .

cdr3_nt: TGTGCCAGCAGCCACTCGGACAGGGCCCACACTGAAGCTTTCTTT
cdr3_aa: CASSHSDRAHTEAFF
d_call: TRBD1
v_call: TRBV3-1/TRBV3-2
j_call: TRBJ1-1
clone_size: .

cdr3_nt: TGTGCCATCCCCCGGGTATCAGGGGCCACCCTCGGTGGAAACACCATATATTTT
cdr3_aa: CAIPRVSGATLGGNTIYF
d_call: .
v_call: TRBV19
j_call: TRBJ1-3
clone_size: .

cdr3_nt: TGTGCCAGCAGCTTAGGTGAGGGTCTTGATCAGCCCCAGCATTTT
cdr3_aa: CASSLGEGLDQPQHF
d_call: .
v_call: TRBV11-3
j_call: TRBJ1-5
clone_size: .

cdr3_nt: TGTGCCATCAGACAGGAGGCCTCCTACAATGAGCAGTTCTTC
cdr3_aa: CAIRQEASYNEQFF
d_call: .
v_call: TRBV10-3
j_call: TRBJ2-1
clone_size: .

cdr3_nt: TGTGCCAGCAGTGGGACAGGGGCTTTCTTC
cdr3_aa: CASSGTGAFF
d_call: TRBD1
v_call: TRBV2
j_call: TRBJ2-1
clone_size: .

cdr3_nt: TGTGCCAGCAGTCACGGGACAGGAGCTTACGAGCAGTACTTC
cdr3_aa: CASSHGTGAYEQYF
d_call: TRBD1
v_call: TRBV7-9
j_call: TRBJ2-7
clone_size: .

cdr3_nt: TGCGCCAGCAGCTTGGAAGGGGACAGGGGCTATGGCTACACCTTC
cdr3_aa: CASSLEGDRGYGYTF
d_call: TRBD1
v_call: TRBV5-1
j_call: TRBJ1-2
clone_size: .

cdr3_nt: TGCGCCAGCAGTGAATCGGTACCCTACGAGCAGTACTTC
cdr3_aa: CASSESVPYEQYF
d_call: .
v_call: TRBV10-1
j_call: TRBJ2-7
clone_size: .

cdr3_nt: TGTGCCAGTAGTATGGTCCCCGGACAGACCCTAAATGAAAAACTGTTTTTT
cdr3_aa: CASSMVPGQTLNEKLFF
d_call: .
v_call: TRBV19
j_call: TRBJ1-4
clone_size: .

cdr3_nt: TGCGCCAGCAGCGAGGGACAGGGTCCGACCTTC
cdr3_aa: CASSEGQGPTF
d_call: TRBD1
v_call: TRBV5-1
j_call: TRBJ1-2
clone_size: .

cdr3_nt: TGTGCCAGCAGCGTAGAGGTGGAAGGAGGCTACACCTTC
cdr3_aa: CASSVEVEGGYTF
d_call: .
v_call: TRBV9
j_call: TRBJ1-2
clone_size: few

cdr3_nt: TGTGCCAGTAGTATTTACGCAGGCCACAAACATCAGCCCCAGCATTTT
cdr3_aa: CASSIYAGHKHQPQHF
d_call: .
v_call: TRBV19
j_call: TRBJ1-5
clone_size: once

cdr3_nt: TGTGCCAGCAGCTTAGGAATTTATAATTCACCCCTCCACTTT
cdr3_aa: CASSLGIYNSPLHF
d_call: .
v_call: TRBV7-2
j_call: TRBJ1-6
clone_size: .

cdr3_nt: TGTGCCAGCAGCCCGCTACGGGGGCTAGGGTCTGAAGCTTTCTTT
cdr3_aa: CASSPLRGLGSEAFF
d_call: .
v_call: TRBV3-1/TRBV3-2
j_call: TRBJ1-1
clone_size: .

cdr3_nt: TGTGCCACCTCCAGGGGGACAGGGACGACCTCTAGCACAGATACGCAGTATTTT
cdr3_aa: CATSRGTGTTSSTDTQYF
d_call: TRBD1
v_call: TRBV28
j_call: TRBJ2-3
clone_size: .